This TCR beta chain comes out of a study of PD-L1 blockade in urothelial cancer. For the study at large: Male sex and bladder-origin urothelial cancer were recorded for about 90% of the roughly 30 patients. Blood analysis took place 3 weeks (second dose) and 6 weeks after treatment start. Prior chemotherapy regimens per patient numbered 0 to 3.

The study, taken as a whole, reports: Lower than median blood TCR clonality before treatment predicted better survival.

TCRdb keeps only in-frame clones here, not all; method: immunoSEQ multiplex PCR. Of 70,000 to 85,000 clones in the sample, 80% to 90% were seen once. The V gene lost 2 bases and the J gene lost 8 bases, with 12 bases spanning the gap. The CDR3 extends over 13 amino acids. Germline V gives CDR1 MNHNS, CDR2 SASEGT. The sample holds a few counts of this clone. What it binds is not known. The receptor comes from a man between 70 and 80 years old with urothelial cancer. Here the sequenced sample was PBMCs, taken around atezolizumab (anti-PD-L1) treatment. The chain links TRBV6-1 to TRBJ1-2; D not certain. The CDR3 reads CASSERGPVGYTF. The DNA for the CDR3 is TGTGCCAGCAGTGAACGCGGGCCTGTAGGCTACACCTTC.